Presented here are 3 T cell receptor beta chains from one specimen sequenced in a study of CD8 T cells in Susac syndrome. Random-hexamer reverse transcription was applied to about 0.45 to 1 ug RNA. TCRdb analysed the immunoSEQ multiplex PCR reads with MiXCR anew, one entry per CDR3 protein. This sample has approximately 120,000 distinct CDR3 sequences; approximately 96% occur once, and the top ten carry less than 0.25%. Sequenced: CD8+ T cells from PBMCs. Receptor source: a human donor with Susac syndrome.

CDR3: CSASPGERASYEQYF. CDR3 DNA sequence: TGCAGTGCTAGCCCGGGGGAGAGAGCTTCCTACGAGCAGTACTTC. The chain has TRBV20-1 and TRBJ2-7; a possible D gene is TRBD2 (6 bases). Germline-derived CDR1 and CDR2 are DFQATT and SNEGSKA (reference sequence). V lost 3 bases, J lost 1 base, and 16 bases lay in between. The CDR3 length is 15 residues.

The V gene is TRBV19, the J gene TRBJ2-1, with a tentative D call TRBD2 (6 bases). This CDR3 is 15 amino acids long. V lost 1 base and J lost 0, with 7 bases in between. Germline V gene data show CDR1 as LNHDA and CDR2 as SQIVND (reference sequence). DNA for the CDR3: TGTGCCAGTAGTATAGCCGGGGGCTCCTACAATGAGCAGTTCTTC. Protein: CASSIAGGSYNEQFF.

V and J are TRBV30 and TRBJ1-1; no clear D. This CDR3 contains 12 residues. CDR1 is GTSNPN, CDR2 SVGIG, per germline (reference sequence). Trimming left V 2 bases short and J 7 bases short, with 11 bases between. As DNA, the CDR3 is TGTGCCTGGAGTCCCTTTACTAGTGAAGCTTTCTTT. Translated, it gives CAWSPFTSEAFF.